This T cell receptor beta chain was sequenced in a study of T-cell reconstitution after alpha-beta-depleted transplantation in children. Preparation of the TCRbeta library involved a method that used unique molecular identifiers. TCRdb independently ran MiXCR on the PCR reads; one entry per CDR3 protein. The repertoire includes about 200,000 distinct CDR3 sequences, 5% to 6.5% of them detected once, and under 6% sits in the top ten. This clonotype was found many times. Its antigen is currently unknown. Study-wide points: At the one-year point after transplant, T-cell counts and TCRbeta diversity were found to come mostly from T cells that had been newly produced. The study traced high day-60 TCRbeta diversity in some patients to surviving recipient T cells and thymic progenitors. After transplant, at about two months, alpha-beta T cells were reportedly derived from several hundred expanded graft clones.

The sequence derives from a girl under three years old with combined immunodeficiency, due to receive a stem cell transplant. This specimen consisted of PBMCs, obtained before TCRalphabeta/CD19-depleted stem cell transplant.

CDR3 coding DNA: TGCGCCAGCAGCTTGTATAGGGGGCCCAACGAGCAGTACTTC. Residues: CASSLYRGPNEQYF. V gene TRBV5-1 combines with J gene TRBJ2-7, with 7 bases fitting TRBD1. Unmatched junction bases numbered 6, after V lost 1 base and J lost 5 bases. The CDR3 spans 14 residues. The germline CDR1 and CDR2 sequences are SGHRS and YFSETQ.